One sample yielded the 10 T cell receptor beta chains listed below, sequenced in a study of cytotoxic CD8 clonotypes in ibrutinib-treated CLL. Data came from immunoSEQ multiplex PCR; TCRdb stores just in-frame clones and leaves some out. The sample holds 150,000 to 200,000 clones, around nine tenths seen once. The sample here was PBMCs, taken at disease progression, from a patient treated with ibrutinib. These receptors were obtained from a human donor with chronic lymphocytic leukemia.

The sample holds one count of this clone. The chain uses TRBV7-8 and TRBJ2-1, with D uncertain. Between the trimmed V and J ends, which lost 1 base and 6 bases, there was a span of 13 bases. Per germline, CDR1 SGHVS and CDR2 FQNEAQ. CDR3 length: 15 amino acids. The CDR3 sequence: CASSLVAQKLNEQFF. CDR3 nucleotides: TGTGCCAGCAGCTTAGTGGCGCAGAAACTCAATGAGCAGTTCTTC. Full variable domain (outside the CDR3, taken from reference TRBV7-8 and TRBJ2-1): GAGVSQSPRYKVAKRGQDVALRCDPISGHVSLFWYQQALGQGPEFLTYFQNEAQLDKSGLPSDRFFAERPEGSVSTLKIQRTQQEDSAVYLCASSLVAQKLNEQFFGPGTRLTVL.

The gene calls are TRBV18 and TRBJ2-3, with D uncertain. CDR3 length: 16 residues. With 3 bases removed from V and 0 bases from J, the gap between germline ends came to 13 bases. Germline-derived CDR1 and CDR2 are KGHSH and LQKENI. The CDR3 protein is CASSPDLFLSTDTQYF. DNA of the CDR3: TGTGCCAGCTCACCTGACCTTTTTCTCAGCACAGATACGCAGTATTTT.

This rearrangement joins TRBV29-1 to TRBJ2-3; D possibly corresponds to TRBD2 (5 bases). This CDR3 has 13 residues. V gave up 5 bases and J gave up 0 bases, with 9 bases separating them. Germline CDR1 reads SQVTM; CDR2 reads ANQGSEA. The CDR3 DNA follows: TGCAGCGTTCAACGGGGTAGCACAGATACGCAGTATTTT. Translation: CSVQRGSTDTQYF.

Ten or more counts support this clone. The chain employs TRBV2 and TRBJ2-7; D tentatively reads TRBD1 or TRBD2 (5 bases each). This CDR3 is built from 14 residues. The V and J ends lost 2 bases and 3 bases respectively, with 11 bases between them. Germline loops: CDR1 SNHLY, CDR2 FYNNEI. DNA for the CDR3: TGTGCCAGCAGTGAAATAGGGGACGGCTACGAGCAGTACTTC. Residues: CASSEIGDGYEQYF.

V is TRBV5-4 and J is TRBJ2-7, with TRBD2 matching 12 bases. The V segment lost 3 bases and the J segment 4 bases; nucleotides outside the gene matches: 8. Germline assignment: CDR1 SGHNT and CDR2 YYREEE (reference sequence). The CDR3 totals 16 residues. The CDR3 bases are TGTGCCAGCAGCTCGCGGACTAGCGGGAAGGAATACGAGCAGTACTTC. Protein: CASSSRTSGKEYEQYF.

The chain joins TRBV6-4 to TRBJ1-1, with D unclear. V gave up 2 bases and J gave up 3 bases, with 7 bases separating them. The CDR3 sequence is 13 residues long. Germline CDR1 is MRHNA and CDR2 is SNTAGT. DNA for the CDR3: TGTGCCAGCAGTGACGAGAGGGACACTGAAGCTTTCTTT. It translates to CASSDERDTEAFF.

This clone has only one observation. This chain links TRBV6-5 with TRBJ1-5, with D possibly being TRBD1 (6 bases). V lost 2 bases, J lost 2 bases, and 10 bases lay in between. The CDR3 is 15 residues long. Germline V gene data show CDR1 as MNHEY and CDR2 as SVGAGI. The CDR3 loop reads CASSYGGAGNQPQHF. In DNA, the CDR3 is TGTGCCAGCAGTTACGGGGGCGCCGGCAATCAGCCCCAGCATTTT.

The chain combines TRBV6-1 with TRBJ1-2, with TRBD1 matching over 7 bases. Germline V CDR1 and CDR2: MNHNS, SASEGT. V was clipped by 6 bases and J by 8 bases; unmatched bases: 12. CDR3 length: 14 amino acids. The CDR3 bases are TGTGCCAGCAGATGGAAAGACAGGGAAGTCGGCTACACCTTC. It yields the protein CASRWKDREVGYTF.

The chain is built from TRBV9 and TRBJ2-7; D is unclear. Trimming left V 0 bases short and J 3 bases short, with 7 bases between. This CDR3 region has 13 residues. The germline V gene encodes CDR1 SGDLS and CDR2 YYNGEE. The chain's CDR3 is CASSVGDLYEQYF. The CDR3 DNA is TGTGCCAGCAGCGTAGGCGATCTCTACGAGCAGTACTTC.

This chain joins TRBV7-9 and TRBJ2-7; TRBD1 matches at 9 bases. CDR1 is SEHNR, CDR2 FQNEAQ, per germline (reference sequence). V lost 6 bases and J lost 6; bases outside the gene matches: 9. CDR3 length: 14 amino acids. This chain's CDR3 is CASSSGTGYSEQYF. The CDR3 nucleotides are TGTGCCAGCAGTTCCGGGACAGGGTATAGCGAGCAGTACTTC.